These T cell receptor beta chains were read from a single sample in a study of OX40 agonist ivuxolimab in advanced cancers. Repertoires were generated with immunoSEQ multiplex PCR, while TCRdb's copy carries only in-frame clones and drops some. The sample has about 45,000 clones, around 80% seen once. Sample: CD4+ or CD8+ T cells sorted from blood, taken in a trial of the OX40 agonist ivuxolimab. The receptors come from an adult with an advanced solid tumor such as melanoma, head and neck, liver or kidney cancer. The conserved cysteine and the conserved F or W are not part of the CDR3 here. The D gene is left open where the match is weak.

d_call cdr3_length v_call cdr3_aa
NA 12 TRBV5-1 ASSSGPLSDTQY
NA 12 TRBV7-2 ASIDLGRNSPLH
NA 12 TRBV9 ASSPSVGHYGYT
NA 11 TRBV19 ASSIGELGELF
NA 12 TRBV6-5 ASKRAGEGNTIY
TRBD2 13 TRBV5-5 ASSLAEGLAFEQY
NA 14 TRBV6-5 ASSYGRGRRVNEQF
NA 12 TRBV6-1 ASSQYGSNQPQH
TRBD1 13 TRBV29-1 SVAPGQGMNTEAF
TRBD1 12 TRBV5-1 ASRLGQGATEAF
NA 12 TRBV30 AWSVSPLNTEAF
NA 13 TRBV6-5 ASSSTPGGNQPQH
TRBD1 10 TRBV9 ASKGAGIEQF
NA 10 TRBV6-1 ASSVVRAEAF
TRBD1 13 TRBV5-1 ASSLDRGQNTEAF
TRBD2 15 TRBV4-3 ASSQDRGGRAFNEQF
NA 12 TRBV6-5 AAGEVRYNSPLH
NA 14 TRBV7-2 ASSPNRPLWGTEAF
NA 13 TRBV5-1 ASSLQGSRADTQY
NA 10 TRBV27 ASSLVGNEQF
NA 13 TRBV7-8 ASSLGGISNQPQH
TRBD1 13 TRBV5-1 ASSFGTGGIYEQY
TRBD2 17 TRBV12-5 ASGLAGLAGGSGANVLT
NA 13 TRBV5-6 ASSIFGGNQNIQY
NA 15 TRBV19 ASTSRAGDTSNQPQH
NA 11 TRBV27 ASSLQYNYGYT
NA 12 TRBV18 ASSLRVISNEQF
TRBD1 13 TRBV9 ASTRDSRTNYGYT
NA 12 TRBV19 ASSPPGLWGEQF
NA 13 TRBV19 ASSRRESSGNTIY
TRBD2 14 TRBV6-1 ASSERLAGGLETQY
NA 12 TRBV6-5 ASSYDGSYNEQF
NA 12 TRBV11-2 ASSPGGGGYGYT
TRBD1 10 TRBV2 ATTGQPYEQY
NA 13 TRBV7-9 ASSPRPASGNTIY
NA 13 TRBV9 ASSVHGTVDQPQH
NA 15 TRBV28 ASSPHAPGPSGDTQY
TRBD1 13 TRBV5-1 ASSWAGQGTDTQY
NA 12 TRBV7-8 ASSLGQGPLEAF
NA 11 TRBV9 ASSVALNSPLH
NA 12 TRBV19 ASERRGGSTEAF
TRBD2 13 TRBV5-1 ASRTSAISTYEQY
NA 17 TRBV18 ASSPIFILQGGIPREQY
TRBD2 12 TRBV5-4 ASSLAGSQETQY
TRBD1 13 TRBV7-9 ASSLRAGGAGEAF
TRBD1 12 TRBV6-5 ASSRDSSNQPQH
TRBD2 13 TRBV5-1 ASGTSGTPQETQY
NA 11 TRBV18 ASSPAGNSPLH
NA 13 TRBV11-2 ASSFKGLRGDEQF
TRBD1 13 TRBV5-1 ASSLSTGGTDTQY
NA 14 TRBV5-6 ASSLRRDATNEKLF
NA 13 TRBV7-8 ASSYADSGANVLT
TRBD1 13 TRBV6-6 ASRKSTGGVYGYT
NA 13 TRBV2 ASRKDSPLNTEAF
NA 11 TRBV15 ATSRNSGGLGT
NA 14 TRBV6-5 ASSSHPISGKNIQY
NA 12 TRBV30 AWSVGQALYGYT